The 22 T cell receptor beta chains below come from one sample, sequenced in a study of blood T cell repertoires in COVID-19. TCRdb's table, derived via immunoSEQ multiplex PCR, lists solely in-frame clones and lacks some. The sample comprises about 380,000 clones, more than 75% of which are singletons, and about 1.1% rests with the top ten. Sequencing was carried out using PBMCs or T cells enriched from blood (not recorded which). These receptors originate from a woman under 30 who had recovered from COVID-19.

V gene TRBV5-4 combines with J gene TRBJ2-7; D is uncertain. V was shortened by 9 bases and J by 3 bases, with 16 bases between the two germline ends. There are 13 residues in the CDR3. CDR1 SGHNT and CDR2 YYREEE come from the germline V gene (reference sequence). CDR3 coding DNA: TGTGCCACCACGACGGAGCCGTACTACGAGCAGTACTTC. Translation: CATTTEPYYEQYF.

This chain uses TRBV3-1 (or the pseudogene TRBV3-2) with TRBJ2-3; 7 bases line up with TRBD1. The V gene's germline CDR1 is LGHDT and CDR2 YNNKEL (reference sequence). The CDR3 extends over 11 amino acids. Losses at the gene ends were 2 bases for V and 10 bases for J; bases not matched to a gene: 0. The CDR3 is CASSQRGPQYF. CDR3 sequence (DNA): TGTGCCAGCAGCCAAAGGGGGCCGCAGTATTTT.

V gene TRBV30 combines with J gene TRBJ1-2; TRBD1 might be the D (6 bases). The CDR3 runs 11 residues. The germline gives CDR1 GTSNPN, CDR2 SVGIG (reference sequence). V was pared by 3 bases and J by 7 bases, with 9 bases between. Here the CDR3 DNA reads TGTGCCTGGAGGGGGGCGCGTGGCTACACCTTC. Its translation is CAWRGARGYTF.

The V call is TRBV10-3, the J call TRBJ2-3; 7 bases agree with TRBD1. This CDR3 is 13 amino acids long. The J segment lost 1 base and the V segment lost 7 bases, leaving 2 bases of the junction unmatched. In germline, CDR1 is ENHRY, CDR2 SYGVKD. The CDR3 region has the DNA TGTGCCATCAAGGGGGCTGGCACAGATACGCAGTATTTT. Its translation is CAIKGAGTDTQYF.

The V and J genes are TRBV19 and TRBJ1-1, with 9 nucleotides matching TRBD1. The ends lost 5 bases at V and 4 bases at J; junction bases unmatched: 5. This CDR3 spans 14 amino acids. Germline V gives CDR1 LNHDA, CDR2 SQIVND (reference sequence). The CDR3: CASSSKQGATEAFF. Written as DNA, the CDR3 is TGTGCCAGTAGTTCCAAACAGGGGGCCACTGAAGCTTTCTTT.

V is TRBV19 and J is TRBJ1-5; possibly TRBD1 for D (5 bases). Between the trimmed V and J ends, which lost 3 bases and 7 bases, there was a span of 25 bases. The CDR3 extends over 18 amino acids. Per the germline V gene, CDR1 is LNHDA and CDR2 is SQIVND (reference sequence). The DNA for the CDR3 is TGTGCCAGTAGTATTCTGCTGTCATATCAGGGAGGAAGGCAGCCCCAGCATTTT. It encodes CASSILLSYQGGRQPQHF.

This clone was observed a single time. This rearrangement joins TRBV5-1 to TRBJ1-2; 8 nucleotides align to TRBD1. CDR3 length: 17 amino acids. V was pared by 3 bases and J by 4 bases, with 14 bases of the junction left unmatched. Germline CDR1 reads SGHRS; CDR2 reads YFSETQ. Here the CDR3 DNA reads TGCGCCAGCAGCTCGGGACAGGCCGCGCACGGTGTCTATGGCTACACCTTC. Translating it yields CASSSGQAAHGVYGYTF. Combining the CDR3 with reference TRBV5-1 and TRBJ1-2 gives the whole variable domain KAGVTQTPRYLIKTRGQQVTLSCSPISGHRSVSWYQQTPGQGLQFLFEYFSETQRNKGNFPGRFSGRQFSNSRSEMNVSTLELGDSALYLCASSSGQAAHGVYGYTFGSGTRLTVV.

This clone is a singleton in its sample. V is TRBV10-3 and J is TRBJ1-6; D not resolved. V was cut by 2 bases and J by 6 bases, with 14 bases left in between. Germline assignment: CDR1 ENHRY and CDR2 SYGVKD. This CDR3 is 16 amino acids long. The CDR3 DNA sequence: TGTGCCATCAGTGAGGCCCGAGATAGAGCTAATTCACCCCTCCACTTT. Translated: CAISEARDRANSPLHF.

The V call is TRBV29-1, the J call TRBJ1-1; D is unclear. The CDR3 totals 11 residues. Germline loops: CDR1 SQVTM, CDR2 ANQGSEA. Trimming took off 6 bases at V and 3 bases at J, with 8 bases between the two ends. The CDR3 DNA is TGCAGCGTCTCGGAGTACACTGAAGCTTTCTTT. Amino acid sequence: CSVSEYTEAFF.

V gene TRBV6-6 combines with J gene TRBJ2-2, with 8 bases that match TRBD2. CDR3 length: 17 amino acids. Losses at the gene ends were 5 bases for V and 2 bases for J; bases not matched to a gene: 10. Germline CDR1 MNHNY, CDR2 SVGAGI (reference sequence). CDR3 sequence: CASSPPGRGANTGELFF. The CDR3 nucleotides read TGTGCCAGCAGTCCTCCCGGGCGGGGGGCTAACACCGGGGAGCTGTTTTTT.

The rearrangement uses TRBV7-8 and TRBJ1-1; D may be TRBD1 (5 bases). CDR3 length equals 15 residues. From germline, CDR1 is SGHVS and CDR2 FQNEAQ. The germline V and J ends were trimmed by 2 bases and 7 bases, with 17 bases remaining between them. The CDR3, as DNA: TGTGCCAGCAGCTTACTCGTTCGGGGGGATAGTGAAGCTTTCTTT. Encoded protein: CASSLLVRGDSEAFF.

This clone has just a few counts. The rearrangement links TRBV7-3 to TRBJ2-7; TRBD1 agrees at 7 bases. Trimming took 3 bases from V and 2 from J; bases not matched to a gene: 7. This CDR3 is 15 amino acids long. The germline V gene has CDR1 SGHTA and CDR2 FQGTGA. The CDR3 nucleotides are TGTGCCAGCAGCTTGGACCCGGGACAGCCCTACGAGCAGTACTTC. This translates into CASSLDPGQPYEQYF.

V and J are TRBV4-3 and TRBJ2-3, with TRBD2 matching over 10 bases. Germline V gives CDR1 LGHNA, CDR2 YSLEER. The J segment lost 4 bases and the V segment lost 4 bases, leaving 14 bases of the junction unmatched. The CDR3 is made up of 18 amino acids. The CDR3 loop reads CASSPWASGGPGADTQYF. The CDR3 DNA reads as TGCGCCAGCAGCCCCTGGGCTAGCGGGGGCCCCGGGGCAGATACGCAGTATTTT.

The chain recombines TRBV10-2 with TRBJ2-5; 9 positions match TRBD2. The trim removed 3 bases at V and 5 bases at J, leaving 10 bases unmatched. Germline V gives CDR1 WSHSY, CDR2 SAAADI. The length of the CDR3 is 16 residues. This chain's CDR3 is CASSEGTSSLGETQYF. The CDR3, as DNA: TGCGCCAGCAGTGAAGGGACTAGCAGTTTGGGGGAGACCCAGTACTTC.

This clone was observed a single time. The rearrangement joins TRBV5-1 to TRBJ1-3; 7 bases match TRBD1. Germline trimming cut 4 bases from V and 8 bases from J; bases unmatched to any gene: 9. This CDR3 contains 14 residues. Germline V gives CDR1 SGHRS, CDR2 YFSETQ. The CDR3 nucleotides are TGCGCCAGCAGCGTGGGACAGTCGGGGGACACCATATATTTT. It codes for CASSVGQSGDTIYF.

As for this clone: Different DNA sequences within this sample yield the same CDR3. This chain uses TRBV28 with TRBJ1-6; 8 bases map to TRBD1. Germline CDR1 reads MDHEN; CDR2 reads SYDVKM. There are 15 residues in the CDR3. The J segment lost 5 bases and the V segment lost 4 bases, leaving 4 bases of the junction unmatched. DNA for the CDR3: TGTGCCAGCAGTTCCGGACAGGGTAATAATTCACCCCTCCACTTT. It yields the protein CASSSGQGNNSPLHF. The variable domain in full, completed from reference TRBV28 and TRBJ1-6, reads DVKVTQSSRYLVKRTGEKVFLECVQDMDHENMFWYRQDPGLGLRLIYFSYDVKMKEKGDIPEGYSVSREKKERFSLILESASTNQTSMYLCASSSGQGNNSPLHFGNGTRLTVT.

This clone was seen a few times. V and J are TRBV11-2 and TRBJ1-1; possible D gene TRBD1, 5 bases. Germline CDR1 SGHAT, CDR2 FQNNGV. The CDR3 has 13 amino acids. V was shortened by 1 base and J by 10 bases, with 13 bases between the two germline ends. Here the CDR3 reads CASSLARGNVAFF. DNA for the CDR3: TGTGCCAGCAGCTTAGCTAGGGGTAACGTAGCTTTCTTT.

V gene TRBV28 combines with J gene TRBJ1-2; D is possibly TRBD1 (6 bases). The CDR3 sequence is 12 residues long. The V and J ends lost 9 bases and 1 base respectively, with 9 bases between them. Germline V gene sequence: CDR1 MDHEN, CDR2 SYDVKM. The CDR3, as DNA: TGTGCCAGTACAGGGAGTAACTATGGCTACACCTTC. Its protein is CASTGSNYGYTF.

The chain is built from TRBV2 and TRBJ2-5; a possible D gene is TRBD2 (6 bases). V gave up 4 bases and J gave up 5 bases, with 20 bases separating them. The germline V gene encodes CDR1 SNHLY and CDR2 FYNNEI. The CDR3 contains 16 residues. The CDR3 is CASSASGWGEVETQYF. The CDR3 DNA is TGTGCCAGCAGTGCAAGCGGTTGGGGGGAGGTTGAGACCCAGTACTTC. Together with reference TRBV2 and TRBJ2-5, the CDR3 gives the full variable domain: EPEVTQTPSHQVTQMGQEVILRCVPISNHLYFYWYRQILGQKVEFLVSFYNNEISEKSEIFDDQFSVERPDGSNFTLKIRSTKLEDSAMYFCASSASGWGEVETQYFGPGTRLLVL.

This chain links TRBV6-5 with TRBJ2-5; 10 bases are shared with TRBD1. The germline V gene encodes CDR1 MNHEY and CDR2 SVGAGI. The CDR3 extends over 14 amino acids. The V gene end was trimmed by 6 bases and the J gene end by 5 bases; junction bases not matched to a gene: 6. Here the CDR3 DNA reads TGTGCCAGCAGCCGGACAGGGGGGCAGGAGACCCAGTACTTC. Translated: CASSRTGGQETQYF.

This chain links TRBV4-1 with TRBJ1-1; tentatively, D is TRBD1 (5 bases). CDR3 length: 18 amino acids. CDR1 is MGHRA, CDR2 YSYEKL, per germline. Trimming left V 4 bases short and J 0 bases short, with 21 bases between. The CDR3 bases are TGCGCCAGCAGCCGTACCGGCGGGACGGACCTGATGAACACTGAAGCTTTCTTT. It yields the protein CASSRTGGTDLMNTEAFF.

V usage is TRBV27 and J usage is TRBJ1-5; no definite D call. This CDR3 spans 16 amino acids. V dropped 1 base and J dropped 0 bases, with 10 bases sitting between them. Germline CDR1 is MNHEY and CDR2 is SMNVEV (reference sequence). As DNA, the CDR3 is TGTGCCAGCAGTTTATTTGGGAGGTATAGCAATCAGCCCCAGCATTTT. Protein sequence: CASSLFGRYSNQPQHF.